These T cell receptor beta chains were read from a single sample in a study of cytomegalovirus exposure and HLA in healthy donors. Measured with immunoSEQ multiplex PCR; TCRdb has only the in-frame clones, and not every one. This table holds some 48,000 clones, about 93% found once. Specimen: PBMCs. Source of these receptors: a woman in her late teens or twenties in good health and CMV-seropositive. CDR3s include the opening cysteine and the closing phenylalanine or tryptophan. A D gene is named only where the DNA matches it firmly. For some rows the clone size is stated as once, few or many, or as a class when expanded; others skip it.

j_call v_call d_call clone_size cdr3_nt cdr3_aa
TRBJ2-7 TRBV27 TRBD2 NA TGTGCCAGCCGTTCTAGCGGGAGGGCCTACGAGCAGTACTTC CASRSSGRAYEQYF
TRBJ1-3 TRBV7-2 NA NA TGTGCCAGCAGCTTGACTACCGGGATGGCCGGAAACACCATATATTTT CASSLTTGMAGNTIYF
TRBJ1-2 TRBV4-1 NA NA TGCGCCAGCAGCGCCCCCGGCAGGAACTATGGCTACACCTTC CASSAPGRNYGYTF
TRBJ2-7 TRBV6-6 NA NA TGTGCCAGCAGCCGAACAGAGAACGAGCAGTACTTC CASSRTENEQYF
TRBJ1-3 TRBV27 NA NA TGTGCCAGCAGTTTATGGTCAGGAGGGGCGCAAAGGTTAGGAAACACCATATATTTT CASSLWSGGAQRLGNTIYF
TRBJ2-3 TRBV11-1 TRBD1 NA TGTGCCAGCAGCTTGGGTACAGGGGGCCCAGATACGCAGTATTTT CASSLGTGGPDTQYF
TRBJ2-3 TRBV7-7 TRBD2 NA TGTGCTAGCAGCCCGGGACTAGTTGGTGGTAATACGCAGTATTTT CASSPGLVGGNTQYF
TRBJ1-2 TRBV30 NA NA TGTGCCTGGGAACCCGGGACAATCTATGGCTACACCTTC CAWEPGTIYGYTF
TRBJ1-2 TRBV28 NA NA TGTGCCAGCAGCTCCTCCGGGAGGAACTATGGCTACACCTTC CASSSSGRNYGYTF
TRBJ2-1 TRBV6-4 TRBD2 few TGTGCCAGCAGTGACTCACTAGCGGGCTACAATGAGCAGTTCTTC CASSDSLAGYNEQFF
TRBJ1-1 TRBV12-5 TRBD1 NA TGTGCTAGTGGTTCCCCGGACAGGGGGCGGACTGAAGCTTTCTTT CASGSPDRGRTEAFF
TRBJ2-7 TRBV19 NA NA TGTGCCAGTAGTAGCCGGCAGGCCCCTTCCTACGAGCAGTACTTC CASSSRQAPSYEQYF
TRBJ2-1 TRBV7-6 NA NA TGTGCCAGCAGCTCTCTCGGTGAGCAGTTCTTC CASSSLGEQFF
TRBJ2-7 TRBV6-1 TRBD1 NA TGTGCCAGCAGTGAAAGGACAGGGACAATAAGCGAGCAGTACTTC CASSERTGTISEQYF
TRBJ2-4 TRBV13 TRBD2 NA TGTGCCAGCAGCTCTCCGGGACTAAAGGCCAAAAACATTCAGTACTTC CASSSPGLKAKNIQYF
TRBJ1-5 TRBV6-1 TRBD1 NA TGTGCCAGCAGTGAAAGGATGTGGGGGACAGGGAATCAGCCCCAGCATTTT CASSERMWGTGNQPQHF
TRBJ1-2 TRBV30 TRBD1 NA TGTGCCTGGAGTGTAAGGGGGACAGGGGGAGGTGGCTACACCTTC CAWSVRGTGGGGYTF
TRBJ2-3 TRBV19 TRBD2 NA TGTGCCAGTACCCCGGGAACAGCGGGAGGGCGAGATACGCAGTATTTT CASTPGTAGGRDTQYF
TRBJ2-4 TRBV28 NA NA TGTGCCAGCAGTTTATCTGGACTAGCCAAAAACATTCAGTACTTC CASSLSGLAKNIQYF
TRBJ2-7 TRBV7-8 TRBD2 NA TGTGCCAGCAGCACTCGGGCTAGCGGCTCCTACGAGCAGTACTTC CASSTRASGSYEQYF
TRBJ1-2 TRBV5-1 TRBD1 once TGCGCCAGCAGCTGGCTAAGTACCGGGACAGCTAACTATGGCTACACCTTC CASSWLSTGTANYGYTF
TRBJ2-3 TRBV23-1 NA NA TGCGCCAGCAGTCAATCGAGTCCGGGAGTACTTCCAGATACGCAGTATTTT CASSQSSPGVLPDTQYF
TRBJ2-1 TRBV19 TRBD2 NA TGTGCCAGTAGTATAGGGCTAGCGGGAGCCTTCCCTTCCTACAATGAGCAGTTCTTC CASSIGLAGAFPSYNEQFF
TRBJ1-5 TRBV7-8 NA NA TGTGCCAGCAGCGTCACAGGGTTAATACTGAAGGGAGATCAGCCCCAGCATTTT CASSVTGLILKGDQPQHF
TRBJ1-1 TRBV5-1 NA NA TGCGCCAGCAGCTTGGGAGGACACCTGAACACTGAAGCTTTCTTT CASSLGGHLNTEAFF
TRBJ1-5 TRBV7-6 NA NA TGTGCCAGCAGCCTGGGGATTGGGGGGCAGCCCCAGCATTTT CASSLGIGGQPQHF
TRBJ2-2 TRBV6-4 NA medium-sized TGTGCCAGCAGTGACGGGGGGGCCAACACCGGGGAGCTGTTTTTT CASSDGGANTGELFF
TRBJ1-2 TRBV28 NA NA TGTGCCAGCAGTCCCCCTCACATCTATGGCTACACCTTC CASSPPHIYGYTF
TRBJ2-7 TRBV2 TRBD1 NA TGTGCCAGCAGTGTCCCCTCAGGGGGCTCCTACGAGCAGTACTTC CASSVPSGGSYEQYF
TRBJ2-3 TRBV5-4 NA NA TGTGCCAGCAGCTGGGACTTTACAACGAAACTCACAGATACGCAGTATTTT CASSWDFTTKLTDTQYF
TRBJ2-6 TRBV19 TRBD2 NA TGTGCCAGTAGTATTGGGCTAGCGGGAGTTCTCTCTGGGGCCAACGTCCTGACTTTC CASSIGLAGVLSGANVLTF
TRBJ2-2 TRBV5-4 NA once TGTGCCAGCAGCAGGACAGGCGGGAAACAAGAGCTGTTTTTT CASSRTGGKQELFF
TRBJ2-5 TRBV30 TRBD2 NA TGTGCCTGGACTGAGCGGGACGTGGAGACCCAGTACTTC CAWTERDVETQYF
TRBJ2-7 TRBV2 TRBD1 NA TGTGCCAGCAGTGAAAACCCACAGGGGGCATCCTACGAGCAGTACTTC CASSENPQGASYEQYF
TRBJ1-6 TRBV7-9 NA NA TGTGCCAGCAGCTTAGCTGCGGAATATAATTCACCCCTCCACTTT CASSLAAEYNSPLHF
TRBJ1-4 TRBV25-1 TRBD1 NA TGTGCCAGCAGACAGACGGGGACAGGGGGCGAGGGAAAAGAAAAACTGTTTTTT CASRQTGTGGEGKEKLFF
TRBJ1-2 TRBV5-1 NA NA TGCGCCAGCAGTCCACCGGGGGGGCGCGCCTATGGCTACACCTTC CASSPPGGRAYGYTF
TRBJ1-5 TRBV7-8 TRBD1 NA TGTGCCAGCAGCTCTATGACCTTGGGACAGTTTGACTCGCGGGGCCAGCCCCAGCATTTT CASSSMTLGQFDSRGQPQHF
TRBJ2-5 TRBV5-6 NA NA TGTGCCAGCAGCTTGGGCGGAGGAGAAGAGACCCAGTACTTC CASSLGGGEETQYF
TRBJ2-7 TRBV28 NA NA TGTGCCAGCAGTTTATCCCTGTCTAGTTTAGCTTACGAGCAGTACTTC CASSLSLSSLAYEQYF
TRBJ2-5 TRBV21-1 NA NA TGTGCCAGCAGCAATGGGGGGGTATCAGCGGGAGATTTGGTGACCCAGTACTTC CASSNGGVSAGDLVTQYF
TRBJ2-7 TRBV4-2 TRBD2 NA TGTGCCAGCAGCCAATTCATGGGGACTAGCGGGAGGGCCGTCGAGCAGTACTTC CASSQFMGTSGRAVEQYF
TRBJ2-1 TRBV6-1 TRBD2 NA TGTGCCAGCAGACAACTAGCGGGAGGTGTGAATGAGCAGTTCTTC CASRQLAGGVNEQFF
TRBJ1-2 TRBV5-4 NA NA TGTGCCAGCAGCTTGGACAGGGACTATGGCTACACCTTC CASSLDRDYGYTF
TRBJ2-1 TRBV13 NA NA TGTGCCAGCAGCTTTGGGAGGGAGCAGTTCTTC CASSFGREQFF
TRBJ2-3 TRBV19 TRBD2 NA TGTGCCAGTAGTTCAGGTCACGGGACTAGAGCGACAGATACGCAGTATTTT CASSSGHGTRATDTQYF
TRBJ2-7 TRBV5-1 NA once TGCGCCAGCAGCTTGACAGGTTCCTCCTACGAGCAGTACTTC CASSLTGSSYEQYF
TRBJ2-3 TRBV7-3 TRBD1 NA TGTGCCAGCAGCTTAGCAGGGGGCACGACAGATACGCAGTATTTT CASSLAGGTTDTQYF
TRBJ2-7 TRBV7-2 NA NA TGTGCCAGCAGCCAGGGGGCAGCGGGAGGCCAGGGAGAGCAGTACTTC CASSQGAAGGQGEQYF
TRBJ2-5 TRBV4-2 NA NA TGTGCCAGCAGCCAAGATCTTCGGGAAGAAGAGACCCAGTACTTC CASSQDLREEETQYF
TRBJ1-5 TRBV7-2 NA NA TGTGCCAGCAGCTTAGAAGGGGGGGGAGGACAGCCCCAGCATTTT CASSLEGGGGQPQHF